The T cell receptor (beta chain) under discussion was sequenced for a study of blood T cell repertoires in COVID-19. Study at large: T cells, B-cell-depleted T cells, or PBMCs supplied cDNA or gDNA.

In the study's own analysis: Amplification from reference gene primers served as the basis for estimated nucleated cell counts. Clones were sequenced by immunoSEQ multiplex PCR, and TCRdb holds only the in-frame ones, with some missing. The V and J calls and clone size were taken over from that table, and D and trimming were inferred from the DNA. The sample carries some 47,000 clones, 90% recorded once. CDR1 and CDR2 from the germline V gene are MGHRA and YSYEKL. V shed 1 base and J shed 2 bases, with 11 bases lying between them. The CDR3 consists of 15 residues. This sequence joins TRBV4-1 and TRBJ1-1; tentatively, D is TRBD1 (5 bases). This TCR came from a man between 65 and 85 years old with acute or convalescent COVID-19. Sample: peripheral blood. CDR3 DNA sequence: TGCGCCAGCAGCCAAGGACAGCAGATTAACACTGAAGCTTTCTTT. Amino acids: CASSQGQQINTEAFF.